The present entry profiles one TCR beta chain with its context. What it binds is not known. V dropped 4 bases and J dropped 0 bases, with 25 bases sitting between them. This CDR3 comprises 19 residues. From germline, CDR1 is MNHEY and CDR2 SMNVEV (reference sequence). The data belong to a study of T cell responses to AZD1222 COVID-19 vaccine. The protocol was immunoSEQ multiplex PCR, while the TCRdb copy is restricted to in-frame clones and leaves out a portion. The sample records over 150,000 clones, 85% to 90% being singletons. Study-level findings and limits: Recipients of AZD1222 seropositive at baseline numbered only 5 or 6. The CD4 TCRs associated with vaccination extended across spike and predominated at 160-218 and 743-854.

The sequencing used peripheral blood, collected 28 days after the second AZD1222 dose. The chain employs TRBV27 and TRBJ2-7, with D possibly being TRBD1 (5 bases). The receptor comes from an adult who received the AZD1222 COVID-19 vaccine. CDR3 DNA sequence: TGTGCCAGCAGTTCCAGGGCGGAACTGAATTCTTTAAACTCCTACGAGCAGTACTTC. Its translation is CASSSRAELNSLNSYEQYF.